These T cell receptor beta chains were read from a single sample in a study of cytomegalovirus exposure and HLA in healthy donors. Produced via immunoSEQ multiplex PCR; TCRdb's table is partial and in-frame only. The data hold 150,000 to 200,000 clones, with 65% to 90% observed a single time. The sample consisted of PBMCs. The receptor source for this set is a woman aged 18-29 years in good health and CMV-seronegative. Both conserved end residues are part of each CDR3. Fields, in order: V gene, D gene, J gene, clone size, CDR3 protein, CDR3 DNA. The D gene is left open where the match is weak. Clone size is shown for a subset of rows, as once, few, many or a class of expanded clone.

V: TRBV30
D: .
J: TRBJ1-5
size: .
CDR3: CAWSVGGNSNQPQHF
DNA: TGTGCCTGGAGTGTAGGGGGAAATAGCAATCAGCCCCAGCATTTT

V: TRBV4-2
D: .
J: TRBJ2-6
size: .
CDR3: CASSQEGSESGANVLTF
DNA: TGTGCCAGCAGCCAAGAAGGTTCGGAGTCTGGGGCCAACGTCCTGACTTTC

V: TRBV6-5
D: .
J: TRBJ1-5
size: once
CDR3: CASSSTLRQPQHF
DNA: TGTGCCAGCAGTTCAACTCTTCGTCAGCCCCAGCATTTT

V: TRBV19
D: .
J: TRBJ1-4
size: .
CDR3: CASTLRGSNEKLFF
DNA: TGTGCCAGTACCCTCAGGGGATCTAATGAAAAACTGTTTTTT

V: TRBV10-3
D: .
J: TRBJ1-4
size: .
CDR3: CAIIGQGHNEKLFF
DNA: TGTGCCATCATCGGGCAGGGACATAATGAAAAACTGTTTTTT

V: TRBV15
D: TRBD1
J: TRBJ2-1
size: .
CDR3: CATSRDRTGHNEQFF
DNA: TGTGCCACCAGCAGAGATCGGACAGGGCACAATGAGCAGTTCTTC

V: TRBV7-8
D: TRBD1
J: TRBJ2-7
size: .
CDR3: CASSLALGQGTYEQYF
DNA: TGTGCCAGCAGCTTAGCGCTGGGACAGGGGACCTACGAGCAGTACTTC

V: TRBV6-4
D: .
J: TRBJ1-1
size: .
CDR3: CASSGNMNTEAFF
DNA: TGTGCCAGCAGTGGAAACATGAACACTGAAGCTTTCTTT

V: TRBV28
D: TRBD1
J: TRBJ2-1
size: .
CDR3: CASTPGGTGVIEQFF
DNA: TGTGCCAGCACCCCGGGCGGGACAGGGGTAATCGAGCAGTTCTTC

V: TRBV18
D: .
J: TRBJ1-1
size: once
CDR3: CASSSPGISSTIPEAFF
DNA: TGTGCCAGCTCCTCCCCAGGGATCTCATCTACGATCCCTGAAGCTTTCTTT

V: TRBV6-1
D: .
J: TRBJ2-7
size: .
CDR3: CASSELGQSYEQYF
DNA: TGTGCCAGCAGTGAACTGGGCCAATCCTACGAGCAGTACTTC

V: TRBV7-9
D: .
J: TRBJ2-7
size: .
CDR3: CASSSLVSGEQYF
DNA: TGTGCCAGCAGCTCCCTTGTCTCGGGCGAGCAGTACTTC

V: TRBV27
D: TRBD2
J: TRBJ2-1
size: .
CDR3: CASSLAGGPIEQFF
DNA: TGTGCCAGCAGTTTAGCGGGAGGGCCAATTGAGCAGTTCTTC

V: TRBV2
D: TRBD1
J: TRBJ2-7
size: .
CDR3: CASRGGPLGEQYF
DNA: TGTGCCAGCAGAGGGGGCCCCCTGGGTGAGCAGTACTTC

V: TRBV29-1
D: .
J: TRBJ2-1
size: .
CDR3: CSAPSRYNEQFF
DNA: TGCAGCGCTCCCTCGCGGTACAATGAGCAGTTCTTC

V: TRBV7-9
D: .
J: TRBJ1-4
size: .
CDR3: CASSSLGTWGKLFF
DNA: TGTGCCAGCAGCTCCCTCGGGACTTGGGGAAAACTGTTTTTT

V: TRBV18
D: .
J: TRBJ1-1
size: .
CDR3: CASSPLSGITEAFF
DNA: TGTGCCAGCTCACCCTTGTCGGGGATCACTGAAGCTTTCTTT

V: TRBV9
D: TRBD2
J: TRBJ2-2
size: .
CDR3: CASSVAGAGVTVGELFF
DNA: TGTGCCAGCAGCGTAGCTGGCGCGGGAGTGACTGTCGGGGAGCTGTTTTTT

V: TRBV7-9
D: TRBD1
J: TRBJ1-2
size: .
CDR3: CASSLGQGYGYTF
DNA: TGTGCCAGCAGCTTAGGACAGGGGTACGGCTACACCTTC

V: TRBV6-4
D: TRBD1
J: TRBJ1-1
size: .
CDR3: CASSPHRDRVEAFF
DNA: TGTGCCAGCAGCCCGCACCGGGACAGGGTTGAGGCTTTCTTT

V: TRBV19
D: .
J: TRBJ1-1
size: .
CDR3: CASSPWNTEAFF
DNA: TGTGCCAGTAGTCCGTGGAACACTGAAGCTTTCTTT

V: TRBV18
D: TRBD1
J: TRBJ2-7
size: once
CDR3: CASSPTGSVLNEQYF
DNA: TGTGCCAGCTCACCGACAGGGAGTGTTTTGAACGAGCAGTACTTC

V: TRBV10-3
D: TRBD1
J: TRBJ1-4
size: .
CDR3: CAIRDRGVNEKLFF
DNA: TGTGCCATCAGGGACAGGGGGGTAAATGAAAAACTGTTTTTT

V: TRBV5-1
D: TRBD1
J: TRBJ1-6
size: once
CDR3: CASSPSPGTVDSPLHF
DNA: TGCGCCAGCAGCCCCTCGCCGGGGACAGTGGATTCACCCCTCCACTTT

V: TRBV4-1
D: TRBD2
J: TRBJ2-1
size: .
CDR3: CASSQVDMGLPGNEQFF
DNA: TGCGCCAGCAGCCAAGTAGATATGGGACTACCTGGGAATGAGCAGTTCTTC

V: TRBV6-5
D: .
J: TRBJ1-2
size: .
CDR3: CASSYGGSNYGYTF
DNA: TGTGCCAGCAGTTACGGCGGATCTAACTATGGCTACACCTTC

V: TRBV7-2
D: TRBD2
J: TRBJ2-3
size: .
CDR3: CASSPRGENTQYF
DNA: TGTGCCAGCAGCCCCCGGGGGGAAAATACGCAGTATTTT

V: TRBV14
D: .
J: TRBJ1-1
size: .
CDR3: CASSQDPRTAKNTEAFF
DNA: TGTGCCAGCAGCCAAGACCCCAGGACAGCCAAGAACACTGAAGCTTTCTTT

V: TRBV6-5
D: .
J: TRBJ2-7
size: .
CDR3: CASSWGNSYEQYF
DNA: TGTGCCAGCAGTTGGGGCAACTCCTACGAGCAGTACTTC

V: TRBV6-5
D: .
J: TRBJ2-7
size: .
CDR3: CASSSLTIAEQYF
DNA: TGTGCCAGCAGTTCCCTCACAATAGCCGAGCAGTACTTC

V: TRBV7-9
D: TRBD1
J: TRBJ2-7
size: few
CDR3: CASSPTGQGRGGQYF
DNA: TGTGCCAGCAGCCCGACGGGACAGGGGCGTGGTGGGCAGTACTTC

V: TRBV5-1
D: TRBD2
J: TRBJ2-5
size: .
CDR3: CASSFGTSGSQETQYF
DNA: TGCGCCAGCAGCTTCGGGACTAGCGGGAGCCAAGAGACCCAGTACTTC

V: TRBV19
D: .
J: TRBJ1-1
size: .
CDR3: CASGGDTPNTEAFF
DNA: TGTGCCAGTGGGGGGGACACTCCGAACACTGAAGCTTTCTTT

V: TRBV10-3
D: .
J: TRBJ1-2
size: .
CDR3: CAISEDQAYGYTF
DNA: TGTGCCATCAGTGAAGACCAGGCCTATGGCTACACCTTC

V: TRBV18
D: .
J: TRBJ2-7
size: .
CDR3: CASSPGTFVYEQYF
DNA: TGTGCCAGCTCACCAGGGACTTTCGTATACGAGCAGTACTTC

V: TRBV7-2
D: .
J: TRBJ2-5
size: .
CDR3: CASSKSWLTETQYF
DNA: TGTGCCAGCAGTAAATCCTGGCTTACAGAGACCCAGTACTTC

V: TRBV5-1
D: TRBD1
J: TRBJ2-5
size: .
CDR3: CASSLQGDTQETQYF
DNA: TGCGCCAGCAGCTTACAGGGGGATACCCAAGAGACCCAGTACTTC

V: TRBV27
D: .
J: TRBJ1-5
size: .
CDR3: CASSSRGVSSNQPQHF
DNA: TGTGCCAGCAGTTCCCGGGGAGTCAGTAGCAATCAGCCCCAGCATTTT

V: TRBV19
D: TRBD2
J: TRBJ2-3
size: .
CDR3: CASSLGLAGPTDTQYF
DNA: TGTGCCAGTAGCCTTGGACTAGCGGGACCCACAGATACGCAGTATTTT

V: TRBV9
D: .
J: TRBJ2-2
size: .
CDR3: CASSVGGTGELFF
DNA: TGTGCCAGCAGCGTCGGTGGTACCGGGGAGCTGTTTTTT

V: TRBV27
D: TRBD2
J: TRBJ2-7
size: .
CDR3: CASSLSVIAGVAYEQYF
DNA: TGTGCCAGCAGTTTATCGGTAATTGCGGGAGTTGCCTACGAGCAGTACTTC

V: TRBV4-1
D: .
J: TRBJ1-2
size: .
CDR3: CASSQESGSEYYGYTF
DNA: TGCGCCAGCAGCCAAGAATCGGGGTCTGAGTATTATGGCTACACCTTC

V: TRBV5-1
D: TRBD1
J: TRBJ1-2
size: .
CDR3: CASSFEPGQKRYYGYTF
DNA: TGCGCCAGCAGCTTTGAACCGGGACAGAAGCGATACTATGGCTACACCTTC

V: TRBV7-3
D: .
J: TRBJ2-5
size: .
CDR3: CASSRGVQETQYF
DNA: TGTGCCAGCAGCCGCGGGGTACAAGAGACCCAGTACTTC

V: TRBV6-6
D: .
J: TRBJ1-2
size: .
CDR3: CASSYSGGYGYTF
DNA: TGTGCCAGCAGTTACTCAGGGGGCTATGGCTACACCTTC

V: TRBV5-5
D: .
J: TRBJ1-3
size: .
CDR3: CASSLGLTIYF
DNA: TGTGCCAGCAGCTTGGGACTCACCATATATTTT

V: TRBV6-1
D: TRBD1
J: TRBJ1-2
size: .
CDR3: CASSVGGGARGYTF
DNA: TGTGCCAGCAGTGTAGGAGGGGGCGCCCGGGGCTACACCTTC

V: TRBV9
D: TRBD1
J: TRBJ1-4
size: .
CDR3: CASSVTGQPYNEKLFF
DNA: TGTGCCAGCAGTGTCACGGGACAGCCCTATAATGAAAAACTGTTTTTT

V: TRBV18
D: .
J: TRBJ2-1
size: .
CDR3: CASSRQEDEQFF
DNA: TGTGCCAGCTCAAGACAGGAGGATGAGCAGTTCTTC

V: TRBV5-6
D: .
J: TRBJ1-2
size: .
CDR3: CASSLEHSGYTF
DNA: TGTGCCAGCAGCTTAGAACATTCGGGCTACACCTTC

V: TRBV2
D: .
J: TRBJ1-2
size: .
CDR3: CASMLGGPNYGYTF
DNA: TGTGCCAGCATGCTGGGGGGGCCTAACTATGGCTACACCTTC

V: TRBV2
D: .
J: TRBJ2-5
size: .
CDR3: CASSEARIDLHRETQYF
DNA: TGTGCCAGCAGTGAAGCGAGGATAGATCTCCACAGGGAGACCCAGTACTTC

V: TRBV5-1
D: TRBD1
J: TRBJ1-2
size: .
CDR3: CASSLEQGALYGYTF
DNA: TGCGCCAGCAGCTTGGAACAGGGGGCGCTTTATGGCTACACCTTC

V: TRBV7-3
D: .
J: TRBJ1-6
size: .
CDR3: CASSLMGAGSPLHF
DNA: TGTGCCAGCAGCTTAATGGGTGCGGGTTCACCCCTCCACTTT

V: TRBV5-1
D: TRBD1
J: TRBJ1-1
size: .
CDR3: CASSLQGERNTEAFF
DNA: TGCGCCAGCAGCTTACAGGGGGAACGGAACACTGAAGCTTTCTTT